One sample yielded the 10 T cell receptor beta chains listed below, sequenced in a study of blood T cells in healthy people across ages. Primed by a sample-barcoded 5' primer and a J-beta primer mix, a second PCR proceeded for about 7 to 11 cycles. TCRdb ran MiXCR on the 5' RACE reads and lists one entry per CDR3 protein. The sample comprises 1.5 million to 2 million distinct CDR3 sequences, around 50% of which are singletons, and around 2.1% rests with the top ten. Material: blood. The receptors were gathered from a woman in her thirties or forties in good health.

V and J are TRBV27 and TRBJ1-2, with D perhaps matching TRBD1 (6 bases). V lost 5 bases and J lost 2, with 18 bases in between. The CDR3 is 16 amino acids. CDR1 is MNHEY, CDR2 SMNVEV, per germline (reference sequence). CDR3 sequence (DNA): TGTGCCAGCAGTCCCTCACAGGGAAGTTTCAACTATGGCTACACCTTC. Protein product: CASSPSQGSFNYGYTF.

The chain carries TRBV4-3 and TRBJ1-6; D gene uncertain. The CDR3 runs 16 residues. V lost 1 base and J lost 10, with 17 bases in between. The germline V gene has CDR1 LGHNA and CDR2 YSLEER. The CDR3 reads CASSQVSPAVRSPLHF. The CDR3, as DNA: TGCGCCAGCAGCCAAGTATCCCCCGCTGTGAGATCACCCCTCCACTTT.

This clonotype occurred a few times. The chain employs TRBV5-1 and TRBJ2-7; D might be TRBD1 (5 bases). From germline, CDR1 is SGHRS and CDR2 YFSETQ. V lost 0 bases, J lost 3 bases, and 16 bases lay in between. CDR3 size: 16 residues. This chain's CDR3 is CASSLDLGARDYEQYF. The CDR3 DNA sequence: TGCGCCAGCAGCTTGGACCTAGGGGCCAGGGACTACGAGCAGTACTTC.

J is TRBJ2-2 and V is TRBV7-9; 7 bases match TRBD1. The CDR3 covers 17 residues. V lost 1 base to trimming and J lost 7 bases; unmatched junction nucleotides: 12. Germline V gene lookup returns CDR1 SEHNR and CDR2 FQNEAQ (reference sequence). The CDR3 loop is CASSLVSPQQGLGELFF. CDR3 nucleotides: TGTGCCAGCAGCTTAGTGTCTCCCCAACAGGGGCTCGGGGAGCTGTTTTTT.

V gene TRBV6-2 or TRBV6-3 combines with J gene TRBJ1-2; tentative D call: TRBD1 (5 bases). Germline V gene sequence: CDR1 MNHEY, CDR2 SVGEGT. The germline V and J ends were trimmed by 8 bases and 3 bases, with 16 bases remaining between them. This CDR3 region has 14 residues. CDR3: CASGKGPTDYGYTF. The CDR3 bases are TGTGCCAGCGGAAAGGGGCCTACTGACTATGGCTACACCTTC.

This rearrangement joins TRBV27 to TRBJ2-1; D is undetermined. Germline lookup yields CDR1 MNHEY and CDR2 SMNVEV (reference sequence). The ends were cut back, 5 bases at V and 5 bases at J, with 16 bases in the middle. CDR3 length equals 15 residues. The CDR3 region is CASSPLYAGHNEQFF. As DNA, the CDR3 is TGTGCCAGCAGTCCCCTGTATGCCGGACACAATGAGCAGTTCTTC.

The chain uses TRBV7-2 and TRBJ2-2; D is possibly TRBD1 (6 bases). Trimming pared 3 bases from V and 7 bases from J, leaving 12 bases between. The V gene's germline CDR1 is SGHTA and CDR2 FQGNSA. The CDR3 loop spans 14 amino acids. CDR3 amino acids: CASSLWTVGGELFF. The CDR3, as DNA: TGTGCCAGCAGCTTGTGGACAGTCGGCGGGGAGCTGTTTTTT.

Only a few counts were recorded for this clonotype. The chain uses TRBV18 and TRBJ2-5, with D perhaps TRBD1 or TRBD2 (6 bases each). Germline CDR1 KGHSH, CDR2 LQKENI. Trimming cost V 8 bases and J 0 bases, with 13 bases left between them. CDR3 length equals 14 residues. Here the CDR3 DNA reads TGTGCCAGCAGCCCCCGGGGGCACCAAGAGACCCAGTACTTC. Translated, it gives CASSPRGHQETQYF.

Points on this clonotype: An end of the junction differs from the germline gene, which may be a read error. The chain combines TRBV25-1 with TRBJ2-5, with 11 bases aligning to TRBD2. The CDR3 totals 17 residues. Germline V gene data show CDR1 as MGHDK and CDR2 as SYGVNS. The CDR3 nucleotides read TGTGCCAGCAATGAATATAGTAGCGGGGGGGATAAAGAGACCCAGTACTTC. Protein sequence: CASNEYSSGGDKETQYF.

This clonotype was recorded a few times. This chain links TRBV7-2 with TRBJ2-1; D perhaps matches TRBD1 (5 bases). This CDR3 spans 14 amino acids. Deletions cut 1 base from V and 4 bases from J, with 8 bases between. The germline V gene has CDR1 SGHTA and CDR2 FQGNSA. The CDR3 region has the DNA TGTGCCAGCAGCTTAGACAGGCTTTACAATGAGCAGTTCTTC. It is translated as CASSLDRLYNEQFF.